This TCR beta chain stems from a study of control samples from healthy donors and cancer patients. CDR1 and CDR2 (germline): SGHNT, YYREEE (reference sequence). The CDR3 loop spans 15 amino acids. V shed 0 bases and J shed 0 bases, with 7 bases lying between them. The method was immunoSEQ multiplex PCR; TCRdb's version includes in-frame clones alone and lacks a portion of them. The sample has about 200,000 clones; about 90% are singletons. Material: blood. This clonotype was sampled from a man between 25 and 39 years old in good health. V usage is TRBV5-4 and J usage is TRBJ2-1; D possibly matches TRBD1 or TRBD2 (5 bases each). CDR3 in DNA: TGTGCCAGCAGCTTGGCAGGGACCTCCTACAATGAGCAGTTCTTC. It codes for CASSLAGTSYNEQFF.